These 26 T cell receptor beta chains came from one sample sequenced in a study of T cells in Graves' hyperthyroidism and ophthalmopathy. TCR beta CDR3 regions were amplified from RNA transcripts. The TCR CDR3 was amplified in a first-round RT-PCR using the HTBI primer set. Via MiXCR, TCRdb re-called the multiplex PCR reads, giving one row per CDR3 protein. The profile shows approximately 350,000 distinct CDR3 sequences, over 12% of them singletons. Sequencing was carried out using blood. Receptors originate from a woman aged 60-75 years with Graves' ophthalmopathy.

This clonotype was seen repeatedly, ten times or more. V and J are TRBV7-9 and TRBJ2-2; D remains ambiguous. Between the trimmed V and J ends, which lost 2 bases and 6 bases, there was a span of 7 bases. This CDR3 contains 13 residues. Germline V gene data show CDR1 as SEHNR and CDR2 as FQNEAQ (reference sequence). CDR3 region: CASSLSWAGELFF. Here the CDR3 DNA reads TGTGCCAGCAGCTTAAGCTGGGCCGGGGAGCTGTTTTTT. Together with reference TRBV7-9 and TRBJ2-2, the CDR3 gives the full variable domain: DTGVSQNPRHKITKRGQNVTFRCDPISEHNRLYWYRQTLGQGPEFLTYFQNEAQLEKSRLLSDRFSAERPKGSFSTLEIQRTEQGDSAMYLCASSLSWAGELFFGEGSRLTVL.

Ten or more counts support this clonotype. This chain links TRBV5-1 with TRBJ2-2; no reliable D call. Per the germline V gene, CDR1 is SGHRS and CDR2 is YFSETQ. The V end lost 0 bases, the J end lost 4 bases, and 1 base lay between the germline ends. The CDR3 contains 12 residues. The CDR3 DNA reads TGCGCCAGCAGCTTGGCCACCGGGGAGCTGTTTTTT. Encoded protein: CASSLATGELFF. Based on the CDR3 plus reference TRBV5-1 and TRBJ2-2, the full variable domain is KAGVTQTPRYLIKTRGQQVTLSCSPISGHRSVSWYQQTPGQGLQFLFEYFSETQRNKGNFPGRFSGRQFSNSRSEMNVSTLELGDSALYLCASSLATGELFFGEGSRLTVL.

Many counts were recorded for this clonotype. The chain combines TRBV28 with TRBJ2-1, with 9 positions matching TRBD1. The CDR3 runs 15 residues. Germline CDR1 MDHEN, CDR2 SYDVKM. Trimming took 1 base from V and 4 from J; bases not matched to a gene: 2. The CDR3 nucleotides are TGTGCCAGCAGTTTATCCGGGACAGGGTACAATGAGCAGTTCTTC. Translation: CASSLSGTGYNEQFF.

This clonotype was seen more than once but under ten times. The junction departs from germline at one end; a sequencing error may be responsible. This rearrangement joins TRBV15 to TRBJ2-1, with TRBD2 matching 10 bases. The CDR3 has 14 amino acids. Germline V gene lookup returns CDR1 LNHNV and CDR2 YYDKDF (reference sequence). The CDR3, as DNA: TGTGTCACCAGCCCTGCTAGCGGGGGTACTGAGCAGTTCTTC. Its translation is CVTSPASGGTEQFF.

In this sample, this clonotype turned up many times. The J gene is TRBJ1-3, the V gene TRBV11-1; D call uncertain. Per the germline V gene, CDR1 is SGHAT and CDR2 is FQDESV (reference sequence). The V and J ends lost 4 bases and 4 bases respectively, with 8 bases between them. CDR3 length equals 13 residues. The DNA of the CDR3 is TGTGCCAGCAGCTACGAGGAGGGAAACACCATATATTTT. Protein: CASSYEEGNTIYF.

In its sample, this clonotype was seen many times. The chain is built from TRBV3-1 and TRBJ2-2; D is perhaps TRBD1 (5 bases). The CDR3 covers 15 residues. Germline assignment: CDR1 LGHDT and CDR2 YNNKEL (reference sequence). Trimming pared 1 base from V and 3 bases from J, leaving 9 bases between. The CDR3 here is CASSQGPGYTGELFF. The CDR3 DNA sequence: TGTGCCAGCAGCCAAGGTCCAGGGTACACCGGGGAGCTGTTTTTT.

The sample holds many counts of this clonotype. The chain combines TRBV5-1 with TRBJ2-7; D is perhaps TRBD2 (6 bases). Germline CDR1 SGHRS, CDR2 YFSETQ. The CDR3 length is 15 residues. The V gene lost 4 bases and the J gene lost 4 bases, with 18 bases spanning the gap. CDR3 nucleotides: TGCGCCAGCAGCCGGGACTCCGTCGGGGGTTACGAGCAGTACTTC. This sequence encodes CASSRDSVGGYEQYF.

V is TRBV10-3 and J is TRBJ2-3; TRBD2 agrees at 7 bases. V lost 7 bases and J lost 0; bases outside the gene matches: 10. The CDR3 has 16 residues. The germline gives CDR1 ENHRY, CDR2 SYGVKD. The CDR3 here is CAITERGNPSTDTQYF. CDR3 in DNA: TGTGCCATCACCGAGCGGGGCAATCCTAGCACAGATACGCAGTATTTT.

This clonotype has only a few counts. This sequence joins TRBV27 and TRBJ2-3, with D perhaps TRBD2 (5 bases). This CDR3 comprises 16 residues. Germline values: CDR1 MNHEY, CDR2 SMNVEV (reference sequence). Trimming left V 5 bases short and J 0 bases short, with 15 bases between. The CDR3 region has the DNA TGTGCCAGCAGTGTCACCCTTGAGGGAAGCACAGATACGCAGTATTTT. Encoded protein: CASSVTLEGSTDTQYF.

There are many counts of this clonotype. V gene TRBV12-3 or TRBV12-4 combines with J gene TRBJ1-4, with 8 bases identical to TRBD1. V lost 6 bases and J lost 7; bases outside the gene matches: 10. The CDR3 has 15 residues. CDR3 nucleotide sequence: TGTGCCAGCAGACCCGACAGGGGATCGGGTGAAAAACTGTTTTTT. The encoded protein is CASRPDRGSGEKLFF.

There are many counts of this clonotype. The chain is built from TRBV7-9 and TRBJ2-7, with 9 bases identical to TRBD1. This CDR3 has 16 residues. Losses at the gene ends were 5 bases for V and 0 bases for J; bases not matched to a gene: 8. CDR1 and CDR2 (germline): SEHNR, FQNEAQ (reference sequence). The CDR3 nucleotides read TGTGCCAGCAGCGAAAACCCGGGACAGGGCTCCTACGAGCAGTACTTC. Translation gives CASSENPGQGSYEQYF.

This clonotype was observed at least ten times. The chain combines TRBV20-1 with TRBJ2-1; D gene ambiguous. With 4 bases removed from V and 6 bases from J, the gap between germline ends came to 7 bases. The CDR3 has 11 amino acids. Germline values: CDR1 DFQATT, CDR2 SNEGSKA (reference sequence). Here the CDR3 reads CSAKGSNEQFF. CDR3 DNA sequence: TGCAGTGCTAAAGGGTCCAATGAGCAGTTCTTC.

This clonotype was detected a few times. This rearrangement joins TRBV7-2 to TRBJ2-7; maybe TRBD1 (5 bases). There are 14 residues in the CDR3. The germline CDR1 and CDR2 sequences are SGHTA and FQGNSA. With 4 bases removed from V and 4 bases from J, the gap between germline ends came to 14 bases. The CDR3 bases are TGTGCCAGCAGCTACGACAGTCTTAAGTACGAGCAGTACTTC. It is translated as CASSYDSLKYEQYF.

The chain uses TRBV6-1 and TRBJ1-1; D is possibly TRBD1 (5 bases). Germline CDR1 reads MNHNS; CDR2 reads SASEGT. CDR3 size: 17 residues. V lost 7 bases and J lost 7, with 28 bases in between. The CDR3 DNA reads as TGTGCCAGCACCCCCGGGACGGAACATCGCCCGCGCCATGAAGCTTTCTTT. Its protein product is CASTPGTEHRPRHEAFF.

This clonotype occurred many times. The chain is built from TRBV2 and TRBJ2-7, with D perhaps assigned TRBD1 or TRBD2 (6 bases each). V was clipped by 9 bases and J by 3 bases, with 15 bases between them. This CDR3 spans 13 amino acids. The germline V gene encodes CDR1 SNHLY and CDR2 FYNNEI. The CDR3 protein is CARGGGVGYEQYF. CDR3 DNA: TGTGCCAGAGGGGGAGGAGTAGGCTACGAGCAGTACTTC.

This clonotype showed up many times. The rearrangement uses TRBV20-1 and TRBJ2-3, with a possible D match to TRBD2 (6 bases). This CDR3 has 13 amino acids. Trimming stripped 5 bases from V and 1 base from J, with 10 bases between. Germline assignment: CDR1 DFQATT and CDR2 SNEGSKA (reference sequence). CDR3 residues: CSAPPGGTDTQYF. The CDR3, as DNA: TGCAGTGCTCCCCCGGGGGGCACAGATACGCAGTATTTT.

This clonotype was recorded at least ten times. V gene TRBV28 combines with J gene TRBJ2-1, with TRBD2 as a possible D gene (7 bases). The CDR3 is 15 amino acids. V was trimmed by 8 bases and J by 7 bases, leaving 21 bases between them. CDR1 is MDHEN, CDR2 SYDVKM, per germline. CDR3 in DNA: TGTGCCAGCCTCCCTCCCGGGGGGCGGACGAATGAGCAGTTCTTC. Amino acids: CASLPPGGRTNEQFF.

The gene calls are TRBV2 and TRBJ2-3, with 7 bases matching TRBD1. Per the germline V gene, CDR1 is SNHLY and CDR2 is FYNNEI. This CDR3 contains 14 residues. Trimming removed 8 bases from V and 2 bases from J; junction bases left unmatched: 7. The CDR3 protein is CASRLGQTTDTQYF. As DNA, the CDR3 is TGTGCCAGCCGGTTGGGACAGACCACAGATACGCAGTATTTT.

This clonotype has at least ten counts. The rearrangement uses TRBV2 and TRBJ2-3, with 11 bases that match TRBD2. The CDR3 totals 15 residues. Trimming removed 6 bases from V and 2 bases from J; junction bases left unmatched: 4. The germline V gene encodes CDR1 SNHLY and CDR2 FYNNEI. CDR3 nucleotides: TGTGCCAGCAGCAAGACTAGCGGGAACACAGATACGCAGTATTTT. Its protein is CASSKTSGNTDTQYF.

This clonotype was counted many times. The rearrangement links TRBV5-1 to TRBJ2-2; TRBD1 matches at 10 bases. The V segment lost 3 bases and the J segment 5 bases; nucleotides outside the gene matches: 4. The CDR3 consists of 15 residues. Germline assignment: CDR1 SGHRS and CDR2 YFSETQ. Written as DNA, the CDR3 is TGCGCCAGCAGCTCCGACAGGGGGCAAACCGGGGAGCTGTTTTTT. Translating it yields CASSSDRGQTGELFF.

Many counts were recorded for this clonotype. The V and J genes are TRBV2 and TRBJ1-1; 10 bases match TRBD1. Germline lookup yields CDR1 SNHLY and CDR2 FYNNEI. This CDR3 contains 14 residues. The trim removed 8 bases at V and 4 bases at J, leaving 7 bases unmatched. The CDR3 protein is CASGFDRGPTEAFF. As DNA, the CDR3 is TGTGCCAGCGGATTCGACAGGGGGCCCACTGAAGCTTTCTTT. The full variable domain, completed using reference TRBV2 and TRBJ1-1, is EPEVTQTPSHQVTQMGQEVILRCVPISNHLYFYWYRQILGQKVEFLVSFYNNEISEKSEIFDDQFSVERPDGSNFTLKIRSTKLEDSAMYFCASGFDRGPTEAFFGQGTRLTVV.

Many counts were recorded for this clonotype. This rearrangement joins TRBV29-1 to TRBJ2-1, with 7 bases identical to TRBD2. V was pared by 7 bases and J by 7 bases, with 16 bases of the junction left unmatched. This CDR3 has 15 residues. The germline gives CDR1 SQVTM, CDR2 ANQGSEA. CDR3 coding DNA: TGCAGCGCCCTACTGGGGGGGTCCCCAGGTAATGAGCAGTTCTTC. This codes for CSALLGGSPGNEQFF.

This clonotype was counted a few times. The rearrangement uses TRBV28 and TRBJ2-1, with TRBD2 matching over 8 bases. The CDR3 length is 12 residues. Germline V gene lookup returns CDR1 MDHEN and CDR2 SYDVKM. J gave up 6 bases and V 10 bases, and 5 bases lay outside the gene matches. In DNA form, the CDR3 reads TGTGCCACCTCTAGCGGGTTCAATGAGCAGTTCTTC. It encodes CATSSGFNEQFF. The complete variable domain, with remaining parts taken from reference TRBV28 and TRBJ2-1, reads DVKVTQSSRYLVKRTGEKVFLECVQDMDHENMFWYRQDPGLGLRLIYFSYDVKMKEKGDIPEGYSVSREKKERFSLILESASTNQTSMYLCATSSGFNEQFFGPGTRLTVL.

Points on this clonotype: Since a much larger clone is just one base distant, this may be a read error. The chain has TRBV2 and TRBJ1-1; D gene uncertain. Germline assignment: CDR1 SNHLY and CDR2 FYNNEI. This CDR3 region has 14 residues. V lost 10 bases to trimming and J lost 5 bases, with 20 bases between them. This CDR3 is CAIPRTTGSTEAFF. Here the CDR3 DNA reads TGTGCCATCCCCCGGACGACCGGGTCTACTGAAGCTTTCTTT.

There are a few counts of this clonotype. The rearrangement uses TRBV20-1 and TRBJ2-1, with a tentative D call TRBD2 (6 bases). CDR1 DFQATT and CDR2 SNEGSKA come from the germline V gene (reference sequence). With 0 bases removed from V and 6 bases from J, the gap between germline ends came to 12 bases. CDR3 length equals 14 residues. The CDR3 sequence: CSAREVLAGNEQFF. The CDR3 DNA follows: TGCAGTGCTAGAGAAGTACTAGCAGGCAATGAGCAGTTCTTC.

In this sample, this clonotype turned up many times. The CDR3 end shows no conserved phenylalanine or tryptophan, and so a read error is likely. This chain connects TRBV2 to TRBJ1-6; D unclear. The germline V gene encodes CDR1 SNHLY and CDR2 FYNNEI. The V end lost 6 bases, the J end lost 7 bases, and 7 bases lay between the germline ends. CDR3 length equals 12 residues. CDR3 nucleotide sequence: TGTGCCAGCAGGGGTCTGAATTCACCCCTCCACCTT. This codes for CASRGLNSPLHL.